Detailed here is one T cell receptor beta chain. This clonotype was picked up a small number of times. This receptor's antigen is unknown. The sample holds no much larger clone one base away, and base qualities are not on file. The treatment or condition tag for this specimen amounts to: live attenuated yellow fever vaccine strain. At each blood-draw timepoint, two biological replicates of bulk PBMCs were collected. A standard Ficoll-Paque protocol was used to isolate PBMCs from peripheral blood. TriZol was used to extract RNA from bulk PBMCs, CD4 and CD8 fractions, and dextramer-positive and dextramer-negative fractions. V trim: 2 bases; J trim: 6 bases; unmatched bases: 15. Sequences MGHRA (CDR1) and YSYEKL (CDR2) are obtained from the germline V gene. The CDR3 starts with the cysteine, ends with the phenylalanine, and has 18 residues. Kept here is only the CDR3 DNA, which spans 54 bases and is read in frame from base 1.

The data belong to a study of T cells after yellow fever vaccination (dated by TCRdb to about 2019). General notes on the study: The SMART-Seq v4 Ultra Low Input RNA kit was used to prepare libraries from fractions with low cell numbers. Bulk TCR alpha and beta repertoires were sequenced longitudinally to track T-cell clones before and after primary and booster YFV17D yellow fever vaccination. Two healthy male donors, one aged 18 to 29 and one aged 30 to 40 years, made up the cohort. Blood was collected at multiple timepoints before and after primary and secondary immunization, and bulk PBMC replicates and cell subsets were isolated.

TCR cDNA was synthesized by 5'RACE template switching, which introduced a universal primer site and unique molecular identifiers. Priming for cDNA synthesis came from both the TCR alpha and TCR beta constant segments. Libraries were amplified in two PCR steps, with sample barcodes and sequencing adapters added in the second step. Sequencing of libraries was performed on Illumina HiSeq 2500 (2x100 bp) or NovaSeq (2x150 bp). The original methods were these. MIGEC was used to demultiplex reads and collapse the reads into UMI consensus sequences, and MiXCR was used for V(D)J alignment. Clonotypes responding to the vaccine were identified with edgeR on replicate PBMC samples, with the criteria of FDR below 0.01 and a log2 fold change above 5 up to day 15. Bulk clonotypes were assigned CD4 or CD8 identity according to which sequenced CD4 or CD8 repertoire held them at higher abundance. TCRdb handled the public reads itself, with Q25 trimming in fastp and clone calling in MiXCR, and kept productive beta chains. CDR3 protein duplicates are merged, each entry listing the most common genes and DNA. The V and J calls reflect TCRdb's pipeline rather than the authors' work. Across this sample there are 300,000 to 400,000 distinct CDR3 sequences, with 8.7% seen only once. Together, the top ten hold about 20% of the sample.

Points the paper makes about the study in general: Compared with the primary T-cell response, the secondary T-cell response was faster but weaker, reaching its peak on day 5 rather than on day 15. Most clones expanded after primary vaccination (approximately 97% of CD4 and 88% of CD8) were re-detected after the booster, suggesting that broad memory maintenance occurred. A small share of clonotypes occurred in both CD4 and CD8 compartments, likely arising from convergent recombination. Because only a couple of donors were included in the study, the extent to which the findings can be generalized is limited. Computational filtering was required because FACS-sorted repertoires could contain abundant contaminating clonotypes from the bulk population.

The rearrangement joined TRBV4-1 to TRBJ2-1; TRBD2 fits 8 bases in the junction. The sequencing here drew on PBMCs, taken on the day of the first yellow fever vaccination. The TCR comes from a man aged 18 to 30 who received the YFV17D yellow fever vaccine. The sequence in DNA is TGCGCCAGCAGCCAATCCCCACTAGCGGCTGGTCGGTCCAATGAGCAGTTCTTC. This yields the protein CASSQSPLAAGRSNEQFF.